Listed below are T cell receptor beta chains from one sample, sequenced in a study of T cell changes during pregnancy in multiple sclerosis. The protocol was immunoSEQ multiplex PCR, while the TCRdb copy is restricted to in-frame clones and leaves out a portion. This sample has some 90,000 clones, with roughly 91% found just once. The specimen was peripheral blood, collected after pregnancy. The receptors were sampled from a female donor in good health, enrolled as a control in a pregnancy study. Both conserved end residues are part of each CDR3. The order of the fields is D gene, J gene, clone size, V gene, CDR3 DNA, CDR3 protein. D genes are given only for firm matches. The size entry is marked missing in some rows and otherwise reads once, few, many or a size class.

>.|TRBJ2-1|.|TRBV7-2
TGTGCCAGCAGCTTATATGATGAGCAGTTCTTC
CASSLYDEQFF
>TRBD1|TRBJ1-5|.|TRBV30
TGTGCCTGGAGTGTTCAGGGGGGCCAGCCCCAGCATTTT
CAWSVQGGQPQHF
>TRBD1|TRBJ2-1|.|TRBV9
TGTGCCAGCAGCCTGACAGGGGGCGCGGGCGGTGAGCAGTTCTTC
CASSLTGGAGGEQFF
>.|TRBJ1-1|.|TRBV7-2
TGTGCCAGCAGCTCCAGACAGGCCGGCTTCACTGAAGCTTTCTTT
CASSSRQAGFTEAFF
>.|TRBJ1-3|.|TRBV7-9
TGTGCCAGCAGCTTACCCAGGATCTTAAACCGCTCCTCTGGAAACACCATATATTTT
CASSLPRILNRSSGNTIYF
>TRBD1|TRBJ1-1|.|TRBV6-5
TGTGCCAGCAGTTTACAGGGGAAAATTGAGAACACTGAAGCTTTCTTT
CASSLQGKIENTEAFF
>.|TRBJ1-3|.|TRBV10-3
TGTGCCATCAGCGTCCGGCAGCAGACAATTGACACCATATATTTT
CAISVRQQTIDTIYF
>.|TRBJ1-5|.|TRBV19
TGTGCCAGTAGTCCCCGGGGGGATCAGCCCCAGCATTTT
CASSPRGDQPQHF
>.|TRBJ2-2|.|TRBV18
TGTGCCAGCTCACCACGGGCGGCTAGCGCGACCGGGGAGCTGTTTTTT
CASSPRAASATGELFF
>.|TRBJ2-1|.|TRBV7-8
TGTGCCAGCAGCTTCGGCAACTACTACAATGAGCAGTTCTTC
CASSFGNYYNEQFF
>.|TRBJ1-1|.|TRBV19
TGTGCCAGCGCGACGGGGAACACTGAAGCTTTCTTT
CASATGNTEAFF
>.|TRBJ1-1|few|TRBV11-1
TGTGCCAGCGGACTGGGTCTTGAAGCTTTCTTT
CASGLGLEAFF
>TRBD1|TRBJ2-7|.|TRBV4-1
TGCGCCAGCAGCCAAATGACAGGGATCGAGCAGTACTTC
CASSQMTGIEQYF
>.|TRBJ2-1|few|TRBV7-2
TGTGCCAGCAGCTTTGGATTCGGGGATGAGCAGTTCTTC
CASSFGFGDEQFF
>.|TRBJ1-6|.|TRBV30
TGTGCCTGGAGAGAAACAGGTTATAATTCACCCCTCCACTTT
CAWRETGYNSPLHF
>.|TRBJ2-2|.|TRBV28
TGTGCCAGCAGCCCAGGGTTTGGCGGGGAGCTGTTTTTT
CASSPGFGGELFF
>.|TRBJ1-1|once|TRBV14
TGTGCCAGCAGCCCTTACCGGGACTCTTTGAACACTGAAGCTTTCTTT
CASSPYRDSLNTEAFF
>.|TRBJ1-4|.|TRBV19
TGTGCCAGTAGCAGAGGGAAGACTAATGAAAAACTGTTTTTT
CASSRGKTNEKLFF
>TRBD1|TRBJ1-2|.|TRBV19
TGTGCCAGCACAGGGGATGCCCTCTATGGCTACACCTTC
CASTGDALYGYTF
>.|TRBJ1-5|.|TRBV7-9
TGTGCCAGCAGCTCGGGGGGAGTGAATCAGCCCCAGCATTTT
CASSSGGVNQPQHF
>TRBD1|TRBJ1-1|.|TRBV19
TGTGCCAGTAGTATAGATCGGATTCGGGACAGGGGCGCTGAAGCTTTCTTT
CASSIDRIRDRGAEAFF
>TRBD1|TRBJ1-4|.|TRBV7-9
TGTGCCAGCAGCTTAGGGGACAGGGCAAATGAAAAACTGTTTTTT
CASSLGDRANEKLFF
>.|TRBJ2-5|.|TRBV29-1
TGCAGCGTTGTCCAGTGGGAGACCCAGTACTTC
CSVVQWETQYF
>.|TRBJ1-1|.|TRBV29-1
TGCAGCGTCCTGAAACAGGGACCTGGGAACACTGAAGCTTTCTTT
CSVLKQGPGNTEAFF
>.|TRBJ2-1|.|TRBV7-2
TGTGCCAGCAGCCACCGGAGCTACAATGAGCAGTTCTTC
CASSHRSYNEQFF
>.|TRBJ1-6|.|TRBV6-6
TGTGCCAGCAGTTACACCGGGACTTCCTATAATTCACCCCTCCACTTT
CASSYTGTSYNSPLHF
>.|TRBJ2-1|.|TRBV7-9
TGTGCCAGCAGCCCACAGGGCGGTTCGCATGAGCAGTTCTTC
CASSPQGGSHEQFF
>.|TRBJ2-2|.|TRBV5-1
TGCGCCAGCAGAGTGGCGGCCGGGAACACCGGGGAGCTGTTTTTT
CASRVAAGNTGELFF
>TRBD1|TRBJ1-2|.|TRBV4-2
TGTGCCAGCAGCCAAGCCGGACAGGGACATTATGGCTACACCTTC
CASSQAGQGHYGYTF
>.|TRBJ1-1|.|TRBV27
TGTGCCGCCAAAGGGGGTATTGAGACTGAAGCTTTCTTT
CAAKGGIETEAFF
>.|TRBJ2-6|.|TRBV14
TGTGCCAGCAGCTTTACAGGGACCGGGGCCAACGTCCTGACTTTC
CASSFTGTGANVLTF
>TRBD1|TRBJ1-6|.|TRBV7-2
TGTGCCAGCAGCTTAGCATCGGGACAGCCAAATTCACCCCTCCACTTT
CASSLASGQPNSPLHF
>TRBD1|TRBJ2-1|.|TRBV28
TGTGCCAGCAGTCCCATATTCTTGGGACAGAACGATACGTTCTTC
CASSPIFLGQNDTFF
>.|TRBJ1-3|.|TRBV6-5
TGTGCCAGCAGTTACTCGCCAGGGAGGGGAAACACCATATATTTT
CASSYSPGRGNTIYF
>TRBD2|TRBJ2-7|once|TRBV27
TGTGCCAGCACCCCTATTGGCGGGGGCTCCTACGAGCAGTACTTC
CASTPIGGGSYEQYF
>TRBD1|TRBJ1-6|.|TRBV2
TGTGCCACCAGCCTAGGGGGACAGGGTAATTCACCCCTCCACTTT
CATSLGGQGNSPLHF
>.|TRBJ1-5|.|TRBV5-1
TGCGCCAGCAGCTTGTTAGGACACCCGGAGGGGCCCCAGCATTTT
CASSLLGHPEGPQHF
>TRBD1|TRBJ2-6|.|TRBV7-2
TGTGCCAGCAGAGAGGGACAGGGAATCTCTGGGGCCAACGTCCTGACTTTC
CASREGQGISGANVLTF
>TRBD2|TRBJ2-3|.|TRBV6-6
TGTGCCAGCAGGCCTAGCGGGAGCACAGATACGCAGTATTTT
CASRPSGSTDTQYF
>TRBD1|TRBJ1-6|.|TRBV4-3
TGCGCCAGCAGCCAAGCCGACAGGGGGAAGTCACCCCTCCACTTT
CASSQADRGKSPLHF
>.|TRBJ2-7|.|TRBV4-3
TGCGCCAGCAGCCAAGCCACCCTAAGCGGACCCTACGAGCAGTACTTC
CASSQATLSGPYEQYF
>TRBD1|TRBJ1-3|.|TRBV19
TGTGCCATTTCGACAGGGCGATTTGGAAACACCATATATTTT
CAISTGRFGNTIYF
>TRBD2|TRBJ2-2|.|TRBV7-2
TGTGCCAGCAGCCCTACTAGCGGGGGGGGCCCCGGGGAGCTGTTTTTT
CASSPTSGGGPGELFF
>.|TRBJ1-1|.|TRBV7-8
TGTGCCAGCAGCTTTTATTTTACAACTGAAGCTTTCTTT
CASSFYFTTEAFF
>TRBD1|TRBJ2-5|.|TRBV7-9
TGTGCCAGCAGCCCGCAAGTGTCCGGGACAGCTCAAGAGACCCAGTACTTC
CASSPQVSGTAQETQYF
>.|TRBJ2-1|.|TRBV4-1
TGCGCCAGCAGCCAAGACTCAGGTCACAATGAGCAGTTCTTC
CASSQDSGHNEQFF
>.|TRBJ1-1|.|TRBV4-2
TGTGCCAGCAGCCGTGGGGGGGACACTGAAGCTTTCTTT
CASSRGGDTEAFF
>.|TRBJ1-1|.|TRBV12-5
TGTGCTAGTGGTTTCGGACAGAACACTGAAGCTTTCTTT
CASGFGQNTEAFF
>.|TRBJ2-1|.|TRBV18
TGTGCCAGCTCACCAAATCTAGCGTACAATGAGCAGTTCTTC
CASSPNLAYNEQFF
>TRBD1|TRBJ1-1|.|TRBV4-3
TGCGCCAGCAGCGGGTCAGGGGGCGCCCGGTTCGGAGCTTTCTTT
CASSGSGGARFGAFF
>TRBD1|TRBJ1-1|.|TRBV7-3
TGTGCCAGCAGCATCCGACAGGGTGAAGCTTTCTTT
CASSIRQGEAFF
>TRBD2|TRBJ2-3|.|TRBV19
TGTGCCAGTAGTATACAGCGGGGGGGTAAATCAGATACGCAGTATTTT
CASSIQRGGKSDTQYF
>.|TRBJ2-1|.|TRBV29-1
TGCAGCGTAGGGAGATGGGGCAATGAGCAGTTCTTC
CSVGRWGNEQFF
>TRBD1|TRBJ1-5|.|TRBV18
TGTGCCAGCTCACCTAACAGGGGAAATCAGCCCCAGCATTTT
CASSPNRGNQPQHF
>.|TRBJ1-5|once|TRBV28
TGTGCCAGCAGTTTCTATAGCAATCAGCCCCAGCATTTT
CASSFYSNQPQHF
>TRBD1|TRBJ2-3|.|TRBV7-3
TGTGCCAGCAGCCACGACAGGGGGGCAGATACGCAGTATTTT
CASSHDRGADTQYF
>.|TRBJ2-5|.|TRBV30
TGTGCCTGGACCACAGGGTGGCTACAAGAAACCCAGTACTTC
CAWTTGWLQETQYF